A selection of T cell receptor beta chains follows, all from one sample in a study of blood T cell repertoires in COVID-19. Generated by immunoSEQ multiplex PCR, the TCRdb table keeps only in-frame clones and is missing some. This sample carries fewer than 350,000 clones, over 75% of them seen once, and the ten largest clones take around 9.5%. Sequenced input: PBMCs or T cells enriched from blood (not recorded which). The receptors shown here come from a woman between 40 and 50 years old who had recovered from COVID-19. Each CDR3 is given with its conserved first and last residue. A D gene is named only where the DNA matches it firmly. A clone size is listed for some rows: how often the clone was seen (once, few, many), or a class if it is expanded.

D,V,size,J,DNA,CDR3
TRBD2,TRBV19,.,TRBJ2-1,TGTGCCAGTAGTATAGGACTAGCGGGGGTGAATGAGCAGTTCTTC,CASSIGLAGVNEQFF
.,TRBV9,.,TRBJ1-2,TGTGCCAGCAGTCCAGGGAGGGGGATTAACTATGGCTACACCTTC,CASSPGRGINYGYTF
TRBD2,TRBV7-2,once,TRBJ2-2,TGTGCCAGCAGCTTCTTAGCGGGAGTAGGGGAGCTGTTTTTT,CASSFLAGVGELFF
.,TRBV10-1,few,TRBJ2-1,TGCGCCAGCATTCACCCCCGGTTGATGCCCTACAATGAGCAGTTCTTC,CASIHPRLMPYNEQFF
TRBD2,TRBV10-1,.,TRBJ2-5,TGCGCCAGCAGTGAGCAGCGGGGGGGCCTACAAGAGACCCAGTACTTC,CASSEQRGGLQETQYF
.,TRBV10-2,.,TRBJ2-5,TGCGCCAGCAGTGGGGGGGAGCCAGAGACCCAGTACTTC,CASSGGEPETQYF
TRBD1,TRBV25-1,.,TRBJ2-7,TGTGCCAGCAGTGGAGGGGGCCAGCAGTACTTC,CASSGGGQQYF
.,TRBV2,.,TRBJ1-1,TGTGCCAGCAGGCGCCGCCGGGACACTGAAGCTTTCTTT,CASRRRRDTEAFF
TRBD1,TRBV7-9,.,TRBJ1-1,TGTGCCAGCAGCTACGACAGGGGGTGGGCTTTCTTT,CASSYDRGWAFF
.,TRBV5-6,.,TRBJ2-7,TGTGCCAGCAGCGAGGGTGGACGGAACTCCTACGAGCAGTACTTC,CASSEGGRNSYEQYF
TRBD1,TRBV7-6,.,TRBJ1-1,TGTGCCAGCAGCGCAGGACAGGGCGTGAACACTGAAGCTTTCTTT,CASSAGQGVNTEAFF
TRBD1,TRBV6-5,.,TRBJ1-2,TGTGCCAGCCCCCGAGAAGCAGGGGGTGGCTATGGCTACACCTTC,CASPREAGGGYGYTF
TRBD1,TRBV4-1,once,TRBJ2-7,TGCGCCAGCAGCCAAGACTGGGGACAGGGTCACTACGAGCAGTACTTC,CASSQDWGQGHYEQYF
TRBD1,TRBV5-4,.,TRBJ1-2,TGTGCCAGCAGCTTGGCGGACAGGGGAGACTATGGCTACACCTTC,CASSLADRGDYGYTF
.,TRBV6-5,.,TRBJ2-6,TGTGCCAGCAGTTACTCCGACAGCTCTGGGGCCAACGTCCTGACTTTC,CASSYSDSSGANVLTF
.,TRBV7-8,.,TRBJ2-3,TGTGCCAGCAGCTCCAGGGGTGATCTATGGAGAAATACGCAGTATTTT,CASSSRGDLWRNTQYF
.,TRBV9,.,TRBJ1-2,TGTGCCAGCAGAGGGGTGGGCTATGGCTACACCTTC,CASRGVGYGYTF
TRBD1,TRBV4-3,.,TRBJ2-1,TGCGCCAGCAGCCGGACAGGGGGCGCCTACAATGAGCAGTTCTTC,CASSRTGGAYNEQFF
TRBD2,TRBV27,.,TRBJ2-7,TGTGCCAGTAGCGGGAGAGCTTTCTACGAGCAGTACTTC,CASSGRAFYEQYF
TRBD1,TRBV3-1/TRBV3-2,.,TRBJ1-1,TGTGCCAGCAGCCAACACCGGGACAGGGCCATGAACACTGAAGCTTTCTTT,CASSQHRDRAMNTEAFF
.,TRBV19,.,TRBJ2-7,TGTGCCAGTAGTATTGTAGGGGCGCGGGAGCAGTACTTC,CASSIVGAREQYF
.,TRBV5-4,.,TRBJ2-7,TGTGCCACCAGGGTAAGAGGAGGAATGTACGAGCAGTACTTC,CATRVRGGMYEQYF
.,TRBV19,.,TRBJ2-5,TGTGCCAGTAGTATCAGTTTGACTGTGGAGACCCAGTACTTC,CASSISLTVETQYF
.,TRBV2,.,TRBJ1-6,TGTGCCAGCAGTGAGTTGGGCTCCAGGGTAAATTCACCCCTCCACTTT,CASSELGSRVNSPLHF
TRBD1,TRBV27,.,TRBJ2-1,TGTGCCAGCAGCCCGGGACAGGGGACCTACGAGCAGTTCTTC,CASSPGQGTYEQFF
.,TRBV29-1,once,TRBJ2-3,TGCAGCGTTGAGGGGCGGCCCACTAGCACAGATACGCAGTATTTT,CSVEGRPTSTDTQYF
TRBD1,TRBV5-1,.,TRBJ2-7,TGCGCCAGCAGCTTGGCGTCAGGGGGCGCCTACGAGCAGTACTTC,CASSLASGGAYEQYF
TRBD2,TRBV5-1,.,TRBJ2-7,TGCGCCAGCAGCTTGATCGCGGGGGGGACCTACGAGCAGTACTTC,CASSLIAGGTYEQYF
.,TRBV18,.,TRBJ1-1,TGTGCCAGCTCACCCTGGCAGTTGAACACTGAAGCTTTCTTT,CASSPWQLNTEAFF
.,TRBV12-3/TRBV12-4,.,TRBJ1-2,TGTGCCAGCACCCTTTACTATGGCTACACCTTC,CASTLYYGYTF